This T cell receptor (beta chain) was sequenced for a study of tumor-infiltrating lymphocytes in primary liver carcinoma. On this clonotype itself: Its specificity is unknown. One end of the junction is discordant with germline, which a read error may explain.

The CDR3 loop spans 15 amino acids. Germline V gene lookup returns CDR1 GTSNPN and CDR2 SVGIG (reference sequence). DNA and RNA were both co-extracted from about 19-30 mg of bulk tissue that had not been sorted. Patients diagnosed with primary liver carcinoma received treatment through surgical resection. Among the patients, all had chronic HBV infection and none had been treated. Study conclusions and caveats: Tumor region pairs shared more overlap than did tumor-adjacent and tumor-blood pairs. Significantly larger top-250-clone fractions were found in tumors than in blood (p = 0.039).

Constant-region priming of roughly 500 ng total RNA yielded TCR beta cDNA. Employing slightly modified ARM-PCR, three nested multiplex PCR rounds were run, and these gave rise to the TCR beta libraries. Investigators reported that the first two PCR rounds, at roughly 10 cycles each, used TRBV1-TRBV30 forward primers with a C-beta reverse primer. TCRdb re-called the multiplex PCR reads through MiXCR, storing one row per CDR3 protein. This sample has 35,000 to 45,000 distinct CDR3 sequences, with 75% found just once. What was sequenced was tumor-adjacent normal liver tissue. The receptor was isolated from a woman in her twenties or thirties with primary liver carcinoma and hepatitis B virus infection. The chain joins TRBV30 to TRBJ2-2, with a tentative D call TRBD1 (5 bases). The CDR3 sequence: CAWSVRGVDTEELFF. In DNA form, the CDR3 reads TGTGCCTGGAGTGTACGTGGGGTGGACACCGAGGAGCTGTTTTTT.